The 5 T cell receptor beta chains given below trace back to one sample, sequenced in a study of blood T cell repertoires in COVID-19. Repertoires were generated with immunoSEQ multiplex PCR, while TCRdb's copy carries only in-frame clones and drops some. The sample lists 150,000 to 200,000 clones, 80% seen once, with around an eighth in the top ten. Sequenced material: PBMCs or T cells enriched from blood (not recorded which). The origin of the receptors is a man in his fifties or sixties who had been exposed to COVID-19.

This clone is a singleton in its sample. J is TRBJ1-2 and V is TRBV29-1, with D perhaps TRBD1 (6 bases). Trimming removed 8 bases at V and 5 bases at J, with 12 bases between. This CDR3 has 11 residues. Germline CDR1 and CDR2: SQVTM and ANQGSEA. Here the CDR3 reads CSSTTGYGYTF. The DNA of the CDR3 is TGCAGCTCCACGACAGGATATGGCTACACCTTC.

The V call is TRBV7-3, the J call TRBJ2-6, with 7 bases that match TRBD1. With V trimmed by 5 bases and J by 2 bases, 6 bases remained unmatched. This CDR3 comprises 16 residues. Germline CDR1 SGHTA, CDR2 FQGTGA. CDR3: CASSHRQGPGANVLTF. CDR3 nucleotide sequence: TGTGCCAGCAGCCACAGACAGGGCCCTGGGGCCAACGTCCTGACTTTC. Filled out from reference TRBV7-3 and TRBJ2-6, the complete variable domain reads GAGVSQTPSNKVTEKGKYVELRCDPISGHTALYWYRQSLGQGPEFLIYFQGTGAADDSGLPNDRFFAVRPEGSVSTLKIQRTERGDSAVYLCASSHRQGPGANVLTFGAGSRLTVL.

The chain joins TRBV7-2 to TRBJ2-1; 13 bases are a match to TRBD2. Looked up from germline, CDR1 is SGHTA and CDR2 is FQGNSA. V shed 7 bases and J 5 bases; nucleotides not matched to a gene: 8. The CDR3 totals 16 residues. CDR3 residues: CASIPTSGRFHNEQFF. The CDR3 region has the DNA TGTGCCAGCATCCCGACTAGCGGGAGGTTCCACAATGAGCAGTTCTTC.

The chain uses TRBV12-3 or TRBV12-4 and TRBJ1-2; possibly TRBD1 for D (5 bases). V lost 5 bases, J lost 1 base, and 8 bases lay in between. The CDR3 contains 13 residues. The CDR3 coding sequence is TGTGCCAGCAGTCAGGGTAGTAACTATGGCTACACCTTC. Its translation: CASSQGSNYGYTF.

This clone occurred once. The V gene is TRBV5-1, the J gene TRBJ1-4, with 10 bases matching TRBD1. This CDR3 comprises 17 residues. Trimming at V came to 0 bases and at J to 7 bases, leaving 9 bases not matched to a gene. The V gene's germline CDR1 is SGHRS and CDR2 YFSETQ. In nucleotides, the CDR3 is TGCGCCAGCAGCTTGGAAGGAACCGGGACAGGGGTTGAAAAACTGTTTTTT. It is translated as CASSLEGTGTGVEKLFF. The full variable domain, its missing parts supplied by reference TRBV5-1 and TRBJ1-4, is KAGVTQTPRYLIKTRGQQVTLSCSPISGHRSVSWYQQTPGQGLQFLFEYFSETQRNKGNFPGRFSGRQFSNSRSEMNVSTLELGDSALYLCASSLEGTGTGVEKLFFGSGTQLSVL.